This TCR beta chain originates from a study of T-cell reconstitution after alpha-beta-depleted transplantation in children. This clonotype has at least ten counts. Germline assignment: CDR1 SGHRS and CDR2 YFSETQ. The CDR3 has 16 amino acids. The V end was cut by 5 bases, the J end by 8 bases, with 23 bases between. Unique molecular identifiers featured in how the TCRbeta library was prepared. TCRdb reanalysed the PCR reads using MiXCR and keeps one entry per CDR3 protein. The table shows 150,000 to 200,000 distinct CDR3 sequences, with over 5.5% occurring only once. The chain carries TRBV5-1 and TRBJ2-1; TRBD2 is a possible D gene (6 bases). The input for sequencing was PBMCs from the stem cell graft donor, taken from the stem cell graft. The receptor was isolated from a human donor who donated a stem cell graft to a child with Wiskott-Aldrich syndrome. The CDR3 sequence is CASSPGWRAEGDEQFF. The DNA of the CDR3 is TGCGCCAGCAGTCCGGGGTGGAGGGCAGAAGGAGATGAGCAGTTCTTC. The full variable domain, its missing parts supplied by reference TRBV5-1 and TRBJ2-1, is KAGVTQTPRYLIKTRGQQVTLSCSPISGHRSVSWYQQTPGQGLQFLFEYFSETQRNKGNFPGRFSGRQFSNSRSEMNVSTLELGDSALYLCASSPGWRAEGDEQFFGPGTRLTVL.